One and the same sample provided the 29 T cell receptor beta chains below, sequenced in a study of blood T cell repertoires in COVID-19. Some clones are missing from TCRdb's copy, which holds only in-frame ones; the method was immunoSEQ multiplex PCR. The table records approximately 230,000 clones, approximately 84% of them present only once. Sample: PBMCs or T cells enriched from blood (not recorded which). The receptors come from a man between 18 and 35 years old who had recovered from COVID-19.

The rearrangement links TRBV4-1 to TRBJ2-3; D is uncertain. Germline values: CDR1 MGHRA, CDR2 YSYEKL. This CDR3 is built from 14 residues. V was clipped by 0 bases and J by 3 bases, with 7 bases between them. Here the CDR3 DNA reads TGCGCCAGCAGCCAAGATCCAGCGACAGATACGCAGTATTTT. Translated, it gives CASSQDPATDTQYF.

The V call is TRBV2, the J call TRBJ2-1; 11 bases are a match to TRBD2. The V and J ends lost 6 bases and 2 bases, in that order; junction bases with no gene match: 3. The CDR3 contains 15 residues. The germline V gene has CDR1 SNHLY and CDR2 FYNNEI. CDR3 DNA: TGTGCCAGCAGGCAACTAGCGGGAGCCTACAATGAGCAGTTCTTC. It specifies CASRQLAGAYNEQFF.

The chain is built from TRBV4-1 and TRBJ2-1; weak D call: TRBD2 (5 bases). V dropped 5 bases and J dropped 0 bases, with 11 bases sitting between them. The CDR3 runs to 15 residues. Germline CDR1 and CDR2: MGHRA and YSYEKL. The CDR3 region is CASSGRATSYNEQFF. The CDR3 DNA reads TGCGCCAGCAGCGGGCGGGCCACCTCCTACAATGAGCAGTTCTTC.

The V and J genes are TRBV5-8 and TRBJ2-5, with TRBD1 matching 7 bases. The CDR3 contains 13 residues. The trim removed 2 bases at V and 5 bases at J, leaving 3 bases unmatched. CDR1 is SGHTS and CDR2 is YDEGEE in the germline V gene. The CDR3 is CASSLGGRETQYF. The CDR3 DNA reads TGTGCCAGCAGCTTAGGGGGCAGGGAGACCCAGTACTTC.

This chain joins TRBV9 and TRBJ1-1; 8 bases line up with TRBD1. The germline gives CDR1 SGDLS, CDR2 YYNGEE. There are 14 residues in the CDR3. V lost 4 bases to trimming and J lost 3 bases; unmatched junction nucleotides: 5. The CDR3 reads CASSPTGADTEAFF. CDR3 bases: TGTGCCAGCAGCCCGACAGGGGCTGACACTGAAGCTTTCTTT.

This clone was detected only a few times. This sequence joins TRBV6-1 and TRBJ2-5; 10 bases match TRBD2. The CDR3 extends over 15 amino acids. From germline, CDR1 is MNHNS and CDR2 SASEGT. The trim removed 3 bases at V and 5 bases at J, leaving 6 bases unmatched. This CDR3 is CASSEQREGWETQYF. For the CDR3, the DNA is TGTGCCAGCAGTGAGCAGCGGGAGGGCTGGGAGACCCAGTACTTC.

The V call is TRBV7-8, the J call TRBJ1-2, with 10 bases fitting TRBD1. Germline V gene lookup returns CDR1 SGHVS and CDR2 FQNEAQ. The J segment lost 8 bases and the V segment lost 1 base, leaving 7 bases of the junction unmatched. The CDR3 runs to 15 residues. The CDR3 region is CASSLDRDRGFGYTF. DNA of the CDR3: TGTGCCAGCAGCTTAGACCGGGACAGGGGATTCGGCTACACCTTC.

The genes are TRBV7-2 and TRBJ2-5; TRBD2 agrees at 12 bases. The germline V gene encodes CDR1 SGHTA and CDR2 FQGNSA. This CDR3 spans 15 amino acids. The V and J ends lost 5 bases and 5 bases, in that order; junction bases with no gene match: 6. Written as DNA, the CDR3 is TGTGCCAGCAGCCCAAGGACTAGCGGGGTTGAGACCCAGTACTTC. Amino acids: CASSPRTSGVETQYF.

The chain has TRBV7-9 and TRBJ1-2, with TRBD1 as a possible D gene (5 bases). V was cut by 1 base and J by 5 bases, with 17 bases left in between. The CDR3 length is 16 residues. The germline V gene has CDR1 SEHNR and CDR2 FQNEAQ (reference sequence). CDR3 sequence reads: CASSLGGRRESYGYTF. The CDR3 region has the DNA TGTGCCAGCAGCTTAGGTGGTCGCAGGGAATCTTATGGCTACACCTTC.

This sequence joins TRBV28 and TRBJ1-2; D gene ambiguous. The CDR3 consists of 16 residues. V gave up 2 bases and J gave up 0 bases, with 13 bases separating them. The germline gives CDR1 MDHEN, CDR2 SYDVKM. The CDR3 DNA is TGTGCCAGCAGTTTAGGCTCTGGCAGTGCTAACTATGGCTACACCTTC. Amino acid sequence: CASSLGSGSANYGYTF.

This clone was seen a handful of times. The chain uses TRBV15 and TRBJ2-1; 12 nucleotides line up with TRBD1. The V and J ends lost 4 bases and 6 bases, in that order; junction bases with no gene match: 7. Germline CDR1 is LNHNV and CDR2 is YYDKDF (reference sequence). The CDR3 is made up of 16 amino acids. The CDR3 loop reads CATSTTGQGAVNEQFF. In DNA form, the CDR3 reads TGTGCCACCAGCACTACGGGACAGGGGGCCGTCAATGAGCAGTTCTTC. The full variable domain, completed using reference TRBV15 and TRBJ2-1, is DAMVIQNPRYQVTQFGKPVTLSCSQTLNHNVMYWYQQKSSQAPKLLFHYYDKDFNNEADTPDNFQSRRPNTSFCFLDIRSPGLGDTAMYLCATSTTGQGAVNEQFFGPGTRLTVL.

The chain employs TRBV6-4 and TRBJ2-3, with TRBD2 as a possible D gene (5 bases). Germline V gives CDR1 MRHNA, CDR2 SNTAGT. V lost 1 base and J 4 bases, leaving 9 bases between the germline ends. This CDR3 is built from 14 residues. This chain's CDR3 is CASSDWEHSDTQYF. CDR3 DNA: TGTGCCAGCAGTGACTGGGAGCACTCAGATACGCAGTATTTT.

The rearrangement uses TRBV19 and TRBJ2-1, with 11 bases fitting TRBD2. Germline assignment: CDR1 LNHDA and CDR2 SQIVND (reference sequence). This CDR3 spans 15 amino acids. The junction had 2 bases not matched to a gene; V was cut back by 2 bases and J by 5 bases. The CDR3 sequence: CASSILLAGDNEQFF. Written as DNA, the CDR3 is TGTGCCAGTAGTATATTACTAGCGGGGGACAATGAGCAGTTCTTC. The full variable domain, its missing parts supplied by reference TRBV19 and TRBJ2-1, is DGGITQSPKYLFRKEGQNVTLSCEQNLNHDAMYWYRQDPGQGLRLIYYSQIVNDFQKGDIAEGYSVSREKKESFPLTVTSAQKNPTAFYLCASSILLAGDNEQFFGPGTRLTVL.

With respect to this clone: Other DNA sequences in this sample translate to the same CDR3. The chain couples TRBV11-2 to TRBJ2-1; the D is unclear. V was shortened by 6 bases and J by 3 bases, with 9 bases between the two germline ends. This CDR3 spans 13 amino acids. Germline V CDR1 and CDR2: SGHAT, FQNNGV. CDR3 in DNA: TGTGCCAGCAGTCCCCCGAGCTACAATGAGCAGTTCTTC. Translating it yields CASSPPSYNEQFF.

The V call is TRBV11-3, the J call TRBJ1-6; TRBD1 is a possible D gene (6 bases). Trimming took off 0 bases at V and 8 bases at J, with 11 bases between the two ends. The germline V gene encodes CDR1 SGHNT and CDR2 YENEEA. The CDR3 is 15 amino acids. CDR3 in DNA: TGTGCCAGCAGCTTAGATGGACAGACCTATTCACCCCTCCACTTT. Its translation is CASSLDGQTYSPLHF.

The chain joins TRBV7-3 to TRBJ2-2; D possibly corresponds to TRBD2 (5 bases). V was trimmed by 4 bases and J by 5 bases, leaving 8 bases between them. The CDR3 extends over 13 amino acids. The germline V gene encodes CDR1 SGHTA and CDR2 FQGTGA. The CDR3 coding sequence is TGTGCCAGCAGCTCCACGGGGACCGGGGAGCTGTTTTTT. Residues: CASSSTGTGELFF.

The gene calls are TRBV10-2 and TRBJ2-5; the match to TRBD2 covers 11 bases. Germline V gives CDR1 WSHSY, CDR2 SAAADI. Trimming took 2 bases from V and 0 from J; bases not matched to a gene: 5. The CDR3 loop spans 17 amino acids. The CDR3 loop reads CASSEQTSGVYQETQYF. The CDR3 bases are TGCGCCAGCAGTGAGCAGACTAGCGGGGTGTACCAAGAGACCCAGTACTTC.

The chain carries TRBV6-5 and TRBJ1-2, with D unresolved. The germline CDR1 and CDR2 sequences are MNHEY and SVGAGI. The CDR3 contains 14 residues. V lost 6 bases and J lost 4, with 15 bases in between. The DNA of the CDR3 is TGTGCCAGCAGAGCACCGGGAGCCGTCTATGGCTACACCTTC. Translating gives CASRAPGAVYGYTF.

The CDR3 protein is CATSRAGSGVASGLFF. The CDR3 DNA reads as TGTGCCACCAGCAGAGCAGGTTCAGGGGTGGCCAGCGGACTGTTTTTT. This chain links TRBV15 with TRBJ1-4; tentatively, D is TRBD1 (6 bases). The CDR3 is 16 residues long. The V gene lost 1 base and the J gene lost 13 bases, with 22 bases spanning the gap. Germline-derived CDR1 and CDR2 are LNHNV and YYDKDF (reference sequence).

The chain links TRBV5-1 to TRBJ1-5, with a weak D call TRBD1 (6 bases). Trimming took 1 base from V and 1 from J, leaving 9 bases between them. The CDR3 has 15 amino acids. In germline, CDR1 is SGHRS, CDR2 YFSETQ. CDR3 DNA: TGCGCCAGCAGCTTGTTGGGGACAAGCAATCAGCCCCAGCATTTT. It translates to CASSLLGTSNQPQHF.

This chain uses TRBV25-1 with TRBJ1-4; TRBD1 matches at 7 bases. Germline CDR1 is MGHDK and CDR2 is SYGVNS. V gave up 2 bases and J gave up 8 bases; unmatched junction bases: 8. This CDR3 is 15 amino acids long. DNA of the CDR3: TGTGCCAGCAGTGAAGCAGGGGGTTTAAGAGAAAAACTGTTTTTT. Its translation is CASSEAGGLREKLFF.

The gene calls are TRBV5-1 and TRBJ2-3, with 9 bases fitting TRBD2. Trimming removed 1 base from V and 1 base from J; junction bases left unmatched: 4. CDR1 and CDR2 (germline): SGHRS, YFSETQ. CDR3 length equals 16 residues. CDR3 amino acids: CASSLQGGGGTDTQYF. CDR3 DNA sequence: TGCGCCAGCAGCTTGCAAGGCGGGGGGGGCACAGATACGCAGTATTTT.

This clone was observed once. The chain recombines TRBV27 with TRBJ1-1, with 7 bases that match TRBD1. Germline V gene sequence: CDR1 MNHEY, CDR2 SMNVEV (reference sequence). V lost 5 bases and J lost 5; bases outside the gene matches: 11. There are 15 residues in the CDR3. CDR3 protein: CASSPMNTGVTEAFF. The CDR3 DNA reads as TGTGCCAGCAGTCCTATGAATACAGGGGTGACTGAAGCTTTCTTT.

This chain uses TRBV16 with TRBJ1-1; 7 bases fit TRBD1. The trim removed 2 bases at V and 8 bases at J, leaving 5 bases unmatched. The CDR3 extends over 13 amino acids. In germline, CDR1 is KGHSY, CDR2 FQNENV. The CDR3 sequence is CASSQTPQGEAFF. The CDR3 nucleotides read TGTGCCAGCAGCCAAACCCCACAGGGGGAAGCTTTCTTT.

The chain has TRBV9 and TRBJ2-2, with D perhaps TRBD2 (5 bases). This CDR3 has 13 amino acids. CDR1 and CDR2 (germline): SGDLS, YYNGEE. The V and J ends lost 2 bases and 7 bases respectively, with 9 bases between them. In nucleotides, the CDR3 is TGTGCCAGCAGCGTTGTCAGCGGCGGGGAGCTGTTTTTT. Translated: CASSVVSGGELFF.

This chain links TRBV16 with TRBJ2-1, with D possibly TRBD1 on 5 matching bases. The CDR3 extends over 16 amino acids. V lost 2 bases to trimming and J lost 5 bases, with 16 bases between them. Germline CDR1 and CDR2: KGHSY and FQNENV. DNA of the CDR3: TGTGCCAGCAGCCAACAGGACACCGGCGGTAACAATGAGCAGTTCTTC. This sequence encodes CASSQQDTGGNNEQFF.

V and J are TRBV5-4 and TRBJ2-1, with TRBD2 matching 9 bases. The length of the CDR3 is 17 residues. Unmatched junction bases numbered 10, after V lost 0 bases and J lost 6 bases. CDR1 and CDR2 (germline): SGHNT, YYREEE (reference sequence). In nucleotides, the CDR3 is TGTGCCAGCAGCTTGGGGCTAGCGGGGATTAATGGCAATGAGCAGTTCTTC. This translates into CASSLGLAGINGNEQFF.

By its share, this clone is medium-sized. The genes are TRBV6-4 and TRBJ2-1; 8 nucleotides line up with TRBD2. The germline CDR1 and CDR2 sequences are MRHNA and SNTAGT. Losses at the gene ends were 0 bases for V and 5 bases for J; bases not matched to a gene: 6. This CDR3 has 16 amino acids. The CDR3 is CASSDSMTSDHNEQFF. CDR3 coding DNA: TGTGCCAGCAGTGACTCGATGACTAGCGACCACAATGAGCAGTTCTTC.

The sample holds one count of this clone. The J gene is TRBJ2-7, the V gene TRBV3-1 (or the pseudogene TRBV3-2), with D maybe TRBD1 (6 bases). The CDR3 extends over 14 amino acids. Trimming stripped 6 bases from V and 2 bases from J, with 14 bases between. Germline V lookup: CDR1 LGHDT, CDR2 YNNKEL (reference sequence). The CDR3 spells CASRRTADAYEQYF. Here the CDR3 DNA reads TGTGCCAGCAGGCGGACAGCCGATGCCTACGAGCAGTACTTC.